This record covers a single TCR beta chain. This entry belongs to a study of blood T cell repertoires in COVID-19. Across the whole study: Acute-phase and convalescent COVID-19 samples originated in the United States, Italy and Spain. From T cells, B-cell-depleted T cells, or PBMCs came the material, which was cDNA or gDNA.

Per the authors' pipeline: Scientists estimated how many nucleated cells there were by amplifying reference gene primers. Here immunoSEQ multiplex PCR was the method, and the copy in TCRdb shows in-frame clones only, minus some. The DNA was the basis for D and trimming; V, J and clone size are from that table. The sample lists roughly 62,000 clones, approximately 86% seen once, with approximately 0.99% in the top ten. The germline gives CDR1 SGHRS, CDR2 YFSETQ. V was shortened by 0 bases and J by 5 bases, with 11 bases between the two germline ends. The CDR3 runs 14 residues. The V gene is TRBV5-1, the J gene TRBJ1-2, with a tentative D call TRBD1 (6 bases). This TCR was sampled from a man in his 70s with acute or convalescent COVID-19. The sequenced sample was peripheral blood. CDR3 in DNA: TGCGCCAGCAGCTTGGACAGGGTAGAGTATGGCTACACCTTC. Its protein is CASSLDRVEYGYTF.